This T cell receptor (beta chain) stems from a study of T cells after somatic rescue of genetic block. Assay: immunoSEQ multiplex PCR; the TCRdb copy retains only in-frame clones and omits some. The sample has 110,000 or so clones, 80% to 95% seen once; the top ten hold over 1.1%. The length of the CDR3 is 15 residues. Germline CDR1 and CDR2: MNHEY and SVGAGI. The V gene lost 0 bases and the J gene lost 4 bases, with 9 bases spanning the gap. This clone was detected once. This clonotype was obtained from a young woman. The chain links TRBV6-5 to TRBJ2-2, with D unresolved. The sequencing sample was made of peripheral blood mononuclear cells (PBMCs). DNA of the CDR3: TGTGCCAGCAGTTACTCAGCCAGAACCACCGGGGAGCTGTTTTTT. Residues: CASSYSARTTGELFF.